Listed here is a single TCR beta chain. Its target is not known. The data were obtained in a study of shared clonotypes between healthy human individuals. Findings of the study overall: Naive subsets generally exceeded memory subsets in estimated richness. The study found roughly 5% of naive CD4 clonotypes shared across four donors. Compared with clonotypes that all four donors shared, non-shared clonotypes had lower generation probabilities.

Donors comprised only Caucasian adults living in Nashville, Tennessee. Using immunoSEQ multiplex PCR, the repertoire was profiled, and TCRdb retains in-frame clones only, with some absent. The sample has some 1.4 million clones, about 96% seen once. Specimen: naive CD4+ T cells sorted from blood. Subset denoted: CD45RA+ positively selected. This receptor was taken from a man between 25 and 39 years old in good health.

CDR3 region: CASRFSGNTDTQYF. DNA for the CDR3: TGCGCCAGCAGGTTCAGCGGGAACACAGATACGCAGTATTTT. The chain carries TRBV5-1 and TRBJ2-3, with 7 bases lining up with TRBD2. After removal of 5 bases from V and 2 bases from J, the junction contained 5 bases not matched to a gene. The CDR3 runs 14 residues. Germline values: CDR1 SGHRS, CDR2 YFSETQ.